The 26 T cell receptor beta chains below were found in one sample sequenced in a study of cytomegalovirus exposure and HLA in healthy donors. Primers: 60 Vbeta forward and 13 Jbeta reverse. The protocol was immunoSEQ multiplex PCR, while the TCRdb copy is restricted to in-frame clones and leaves out a portion. Of approximately 180,000 clones in the sample, roughly 74% were seen once. Source material: PBMCs. These TCRs come from a woman in her thirties in good health and CMV-seronegative.

This chain uses TRBV30 with TRBJ2-7; TRBD1 aligns across 8 bases. Germline values: CDR1 GTSNPN, CDR2 SVGIG (reference sequence). This CDR3 comprises 13 residues. V lost 2 bases to trimming and J lost 3 bases; unmatched junction nucleotides: 3. CDR3 sequence reads: CAWSPGQVYEQYF. The CDR3 DNA reads TGTGCCTGGAGTCCGGGACAGGTCTACGAGCAGTACTTC.

V and J are TRBV4-3 and TRBJ2-1; TRBD1 might be the D (5 bases). Germline values: CDR1 LGHNA, CDR2 YSLEER. CDR3 length equals 13 residues. The V end was cut by 1 base, the J end by 13 bases, with 14 bases between. The CDR3 DNA reads TGCGCCAGCAGCCAAGTATTCAGGGATCGTCAGTTCTTC. Its protein product is CASSQVFRDRQFF.

As for this clone: Additional DNA sequences in this sample encode the identical CDR3. The chain has TRBV19 and TRBJ1-2; D call uncertain. The CDR3 spans 12 residues. Trimming stripped 9 bases from V and 1 base from J, with 9 bases between. The germline gives CDR1 LNHDA, CDR2 SQIVND (reference sequence). CDR3 in amino acids: CASSLINYGYTF. In DNA form, the CDR3 reads TGTGCCAGCAGTCTAATTAACTATGGCTACACCTTC.

The V gene is TRBV18, the J gene TRBJ1-3, with D unclear. This CDR3 comprises 16 residues. V lost 2 bases to trimming and J lost 0 bases, with 11 bases between them. The germline gives CDR1 KGHSH, CDR2 LQKENI. CDR3 region: CASSPVRAASGNTIYF. The CDR3 DNA follows: TGTGCCAGCTCACCAGTGAGGGCCGCCTCTGGAAACACCATATATTTT. The variable domain in full, completed from reference TRBV18 and TRBJ1-3, reads NAGVMQNPRHLVRRRGQEARLRCSPMKGHSHVYWYRQLPEEGLKFMVYLQKENIIDESGMPKERFSAEFPKEGPSILRIQQVVRGDSAAYFCASSPVRAASGNTIYFGEGSWLTVV.

The chain is built from TRBV5-1 and TRBJ2-6; D is undetermined. The CDR3 has 14 amino acids. The V and J ends lost 2 bases and 2 bases respectively, with 5 bases between them. The germline V gene encodes CDR1 SGHRS and CDR2 YFSETQ. CDR3 DNA: TGCGCCAGCAGCTTCCCAACTGGGGCCAACGTCCTGACTTTC. Protein sequence: CASSFPTGANVLTF.

This chain's CDR3 is CASSLGAGMETQYF. Here the CDR3 DNA reads TGCGCCAGCAGCTTGGGAGCAGGGATGGAGACCCAGTACTTC. The rearrangement joins TRBV5-1 to TRBJ2-5; maybe TRBD1 (5 bases). V was clipped by 0 bases and J by 5 bases, with 11 bases between them. The CDR3 consists of 14 residues. Germline CDR1 reads SGHRS; CDR2 reads YFSETQ. The entire variable domain, with the rest obtained from reference TRBV5-1 and TRBJ2-5, is as follows: KAGVTQTPRYLIKTRGQQVTLSCSPISGHRSVSWYQQTPGQGLQFLFEYFSETQRNKGNFPGRFSGRQFSNSRSEMNVSTLELGDSALYLCASSLGAGMETQYFGPGTRLLVL.

Concerning this clone itself: A junction end diverges from the germline sequence, so it may reflect a read error. The chain uses TRBV7-7 and TRBJ2-3; a possible D gene is TRBD2 (5 bases). The CDR3 has 16 residues. Germline V gene lookup returns CDR1 SSHAT and CDR2 FNYEAQ (reference sequence). CDR3 bases: TGTGCTAGCAGCTTATGGGTTACCAAGCGGAAAGGTACGCAGTATTTT. Protein: CASSLWVTKRKGTQYF. Variable domain in full (rest from reference TRBV7-7 and TRBJ2-3): GAGVSQSPRYKVTKRGQDVTLRCDPISSHATLYWYQQALGQGPEFLTYFNYEAQPDKSGLPSDRFSAERPEGSISTLTIQRTEQRDSAMYRCASSLWVTKRKGTQYFGPGTRLTVL.

The chain joins TRBV5-1 to TRBJ1-1; D may be TRBD1 (5 bases). CDR1 is SGHRS and CDR2 is YFSETQ in the germline V gene. The CDR3 is 15 residues long. The germline V and J ends were trimmed by 5 bases and 2 bases, with 16 bases remaining between them. The CDR3 loop is CASSVSGGGNTEAFF. DNA of the CDR3: TGCGCCAGCAGTGTTTCCGGCGGGGGAAACACTGAAGCTTTCTTT.

This clone came up a few times. The rearrangement joins TRBV7-2 to TRBJ1-2; 9 positions agree with TRBD1. Trimming took 4 bases from V and 4 from J; bases not matched to a gene: 1. CDR3 length: 13 residues. Germline V gene sequence: CDR1 SGHTA, CDR2 FQGNSA. The CDR3 DNA sequence: TGTGCCAGCAGCTCGACAGGGGGCTATGGCTACACCTTC. It yields the protein CASSSTGGYGYTF.

The CDR3 DNA sequence: TGTGCCAGTATCCCCAGACTCAGGGGCAGCGACTATGGCTACACCTTC. Translated: CASIPRLRGSDYGYTF. This sequence joins TRBV19 and TRBJ1-2; a weak D match, TRBD1 (6 bases). The CDR3 has 16 residues. Trimming removed 7 bases at V and 3 bases at J, with 21 bases between. Germline V gives CDR1 LNHDA, CDR2 SQIVND (reference sequence).

The chain links TRBV7-8 to TRBJ2-3; D is uncertain. Trimming cost V 5 bases and J 0 bases, with 12 bases left between them. Germline V CDR1 and CDR2: SGHVS, FQNEAQ. The CDR3 is 15 amino acids. The CDR3 DNA is TGTGCCAGCAGCCCACGCGGCCCCAGCACAGATACGCAGTATTTT. Residues: CASSPRGPSTDTQYF. The whole variable domain, filled in from reference TRBV7-8 and TRBJ2-3, reads GAGVSQSPRYKVAKRGQDVALRCDPISGHVSLFWYQQALGQGPEFLTYFQNEAQLDKSGLPSDRFFAERPEGSVSTLKIQRTQQEDSAVYLCASSPRGPSTDTQYFGPGTRLTVL.

The CDR3 sequence: CASGQGTVPTDTQYF. The CDR3 region has the DNA TGTGCTAGTGGCCAGGGGACAGTGCCCACAGATACGCAGTATTTT. The V call is TRBV12-5, the J call TRBJ2-3; 7 nucleotides agree with TRBD1. V was clipped by 6 bases and J by 2 bases; unmatched bases: 8. The germline V gene encodes CDR1 LGHNT and CDR2 FRNRAP. The CDR3 loop spans 15 amino acids.

The genes are TRBV11-3 and TRBJ2-1, with 8 bases that match TRBD1. This CDR3 is built from 15 residues. Trimming at V came to 1 base and at J to 5 bases, leaving 4 bases not matched to a gene. CDR1 and CDR2 from the germline V gene are SGHNT and YENEEA. CDR3 amino acids: CASSLGGTGHNEQFF. CDR3 sequence (DNA): TGTGCCAGCAGCTTAGGCGGGACAGGTCACAATGAGCAGTTCTTC.

The J gene is TRBJ1-2, the V gene TRBV30; 9 bases agree with TRBD1. The CDR3 contains 15 residues. The trim removed 0 bases at V and 7 bases at J, leaving 9 bases unmatched. Germline V gives CDR1 GTSNPN, CDR2 SVGIG (reference sequence). The chain's CDR3 is CAWSVQRTGDRGYTF. For the CDR3, the DNA is TGTGCCTGGAGTGTACAAAGGACAGGGGACCGTGGCTACACCTTC.

This clone was found a few times. The chain couples TRBV2 to TRBJ2-5; 9 bases fit TRBD1. This CDR3 region has 14 residues. Unmatched junction bases numbered 7, after V lost 6 bases and J lost 5 bases. Germline V CDR1 and CDR2: SNHLY, FYNNEI. This CDR3 reads CASRGTGRGETQYF. CDR3 coding DNA: TGTGCCAGCAGGGGGACAGGGAGGGGGGAGACCCAGTACTTC.

This clone was seen once. The rearrangement links TRBV18 to TRBJ2-2; TRBD1 agrees at 7 bases. V was pared by 0 bases and J by 4 bases, with 5 bases of the junction left unmatched. Germline loops: CDR1 KGHSH, CDR2 LQKENI. The CDR3 consists of 16 residues. The CDR3 region is CASSPPYQGVTGELFF. The CDR3 coding sequence is TGTGCCAGCTCACCACCGTACCAGGGGGTCACCGGGGAGCTGTTTTTT.

The chain carries TRBV4-1 and TRBJ1-6; D remains ambiguous. Germline CDR1 reads MGHRA; CDR2 reads YSYEKL. Between the trimmed V and J ends, which lost 1 base and 4 bases, there was a span of 8 bases. CDR3 size: 15 residues. The CDR3: CASSQVKEYNSPLHF. CDR3 nucleotides: TGCGCCAGCAGCCAAGTAAAAGAGTATAATTCACCCCTCCACTTT.

This clone turned up a few times. The chain employs TRBV2 and TRBJ2-7; TRBD1 aligns across 7 bases. Germline V gene data show CDR1 as SNHLY and CDR2 as FYNNEI. The CDR3 length is 12 residues. V lost 7 bases and J lost 2; bases outside the gene matches: 2. Here the CDR3 reads CASTDRPYEQYF. The CDR3 region has the DNA TGTGCCAGCACGGACAGGCCCTACGAGCAGTACTTC.

The chain employs TRBV7-2 and TRBJ2-5; 9 bases are a match to TRBD2. The CDR3 runs 18 residues. Germline CDR1 reads SGHTA; CDR2 reads FQGNSA. J gave up 2 bases and V 2 bases, and 12 bases lay outside the gene matches. The CDR3 loop reads CASSLMGSGGPQQETQYF. DNA of the CDR3: TGTGCCAGCAGCTTAATGGGAAGCGGGGGGCCGCAGCAAGAGACCCAGTACTTC.

V and J are TRBV9 and TRBJ1-1, with TRBD1 as a possible D gene (6 bases). Trimming left V 4 bases short and J 1 base short, with 17 bases between. Germline assignment: CDR1 SGDLS and CDR2 YYNGEE. This CDR3 has 16 amino acids. The CDR3 nucleotides are TGTGCCAGCAGCCTCCAGGGGAATCCCCCGAACACTGAAGCTTTCTTT. Protein sequence: CASSLQGNPPNTEAFF.

This sequence joins TRBV7-9 and TRBJ1-1; D may be TRBD1 (6 bases). Looked up from germline, CDR1 is SEHNR and CDR2 is FQNEAQ (reference sequence). The CDR3 extends over 18 amino acids. Trimming removed 0 bases from V and 0 bases from J, with 17 bases in between. The CDR3 bases are TGTGCCAGCAGCTTAGCGTCGGTACAGGGACGGATGAACACTGAAGCTTTCTTT. Its translation is CASSLASVQGRMNTEAFF. Drawing the rest from reference TRBV7-9 and TRBJ1-1, the complete variable domain is DTGVSQNPRHKITKRGQNVTFRCDPISEHNRLYWYRQTLGQGPEFLTYFQNEAQLEKSRLLSDRFSAERPKGSFSTLEIQRTEQGDSAMYLCASSLASVQGRMNTEAFFGQGTRLTVV.

The chain uses TRBV23-1 and TRBJ2-5; weak D call: TRBD1 (5 bases). The end of the DNA is better explained by TRBJ2-7, so the J call may be wrong. TRBV23-1 is treated as an ORF (open reading frame) with a function not yet certain. The CDR3 covers 12 residues. CDR3 sequence reads: CASSHHRHEQYF. The CDR3 region has the DNA TGCGCCAGCAGTCACCACAGGCACGAGCAGTACTTC.

This clone was observed once. This rearrangement joins TRBV29-1 to TRBJ1-2, with a possible D match to TRBD1 (6 bases). Germline CDR1 and CDR2: SQVTM and ANQGSEA. The CDR3 spans 15 residues. Trimming removed 3 bases from V and 5 bases from J, with 19 bases in between. The CDR3 DNA follows: TGCAGCGTTGAGTGGACAGAAGCCCGAGATTATGGCTACACCTTC. Translated, it gives CSVEWTEARDYGYTF. Combining the CDR3 with reference TRBV29-1 and TRBJ1-2 gives the whole variable domain SAVISQKPSRDICQRGTSLTIQCQVDSQVTMMFWYRQQPGQSLTLIATANQGSEATYESGFVIDKFPISRPNLTFSTLTVSNMSPEDSSIYLCSVEWTEARDYGYTFGSGTRLTVV.

This rearrangement joins TRBV7-9 to TRBJ1-1, with D perhaps matching TRBD1 (6 bases). The CDR3 spans 14 residues. Trimming left V 5 bases short and J 6 bases short, with 16 bases between. Per the germline V gene, CDR1 is SEHNR and CDR2 is FQNEAQ (reference sequence). Here the CDR3 DNA reads TGTGCCAGCAGCCCTACAGGGCCGATCGCTGAAGCTTTCTTT. Residues: CASSPTGPIAEAFF.

The chain is built from TRBV18 and TRBJ1-3; D not resolved. Germline CDR1 is KGHSH and CDR2 is LQKENI. The CDR3 contains 17 residues. Between the trimmed V and J ends, which lost 6 bases and 0 bases, there was a span of 18 bases. CDR3 DNA sequence: TGTGCCAGCTCCCCCGACGTCGCGGGTCTCTCTGGAAACACCATATATTTT. Its protein product is CASSPDVAGLSGNTIYF.

The rearrangement uses TRBV5-4 and TRBJ1-6; 9 bases are shared with TRBD1. This CDR3 is 14 amino acids long. Germline V gives CDR1 SGHNT, CDR2 YYREEE (reference sequence). Trimming at V came to 0 bases and at J to 8 bases, leaving 0 bases not matched to a gene. This CDR3 reads CASSLGQGDSPLHF. The DNA for the CDR3 is TGTGCCAGCAGCTTGGGACAGGGGGATTCACCCCTCCACTTT.